This T cell receptor beta chain originates from a study of T cell repertoires in cytomegalovirus infection. Across the study: TCR beta signatures that were public indicated CMV infection and matching HLA type. Broader study findings: In two of eight donors, the top clonotype was HLA-C-restricted CMV-specific. Frequencies of public TCR beta families were cumulated, and this identified carriers of CMV plus the relevant HLA.

A note on this clonotype: Its target is not known.

TCRdb recomputed calls from the reads with MiXCR, one row per CDR3 protein. This table holds almost 300,000 distinct CDR3 sequences, around 10% found once. Material: PBMCs. This clonotype originated in a human donor in good health (CMV status not recorded). Some clones in this sample may be carry-over from other donors' samples.

CDR3 sequence: CSASRGLSGYTF. In DNA form, the CDR3 reads TGCAGTGCTAGTCGGGGCCTGAGCGGCTACACCTTC. The chain is built from TRBV20-1 and TRBJ1-2; maybe TRBD1 (5 bases). Trimming took 3 bases from V and 8 from J, leaving 13 bases between them. This CDR3 contains 12 residues. In germline, CDR1 is DFQATT, CDR2 SNEGSKA (reference sequence).